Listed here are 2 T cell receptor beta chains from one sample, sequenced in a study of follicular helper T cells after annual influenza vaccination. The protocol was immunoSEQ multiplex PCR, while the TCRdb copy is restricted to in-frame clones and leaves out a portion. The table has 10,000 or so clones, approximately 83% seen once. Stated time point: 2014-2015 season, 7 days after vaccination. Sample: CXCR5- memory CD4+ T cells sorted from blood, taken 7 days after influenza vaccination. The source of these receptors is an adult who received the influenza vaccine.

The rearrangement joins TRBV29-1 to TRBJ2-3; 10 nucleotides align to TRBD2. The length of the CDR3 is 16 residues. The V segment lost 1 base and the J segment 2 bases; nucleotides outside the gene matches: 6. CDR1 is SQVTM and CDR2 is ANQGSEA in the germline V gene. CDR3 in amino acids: CSVEGGSGGFTDTQYF. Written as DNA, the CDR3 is TGCAGCGTTGAAGGGGGTAGCGGGGGGTTCACAGATACGCAGTATTTT.

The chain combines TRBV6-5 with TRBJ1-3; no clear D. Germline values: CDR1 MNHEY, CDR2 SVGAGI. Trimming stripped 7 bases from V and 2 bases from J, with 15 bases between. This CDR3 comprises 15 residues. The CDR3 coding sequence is TGTGCCAGCATGGAAGGGTTGGGAGCTGGAAACACCATATATTTT. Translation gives CASMEGLGAGNTIYF.